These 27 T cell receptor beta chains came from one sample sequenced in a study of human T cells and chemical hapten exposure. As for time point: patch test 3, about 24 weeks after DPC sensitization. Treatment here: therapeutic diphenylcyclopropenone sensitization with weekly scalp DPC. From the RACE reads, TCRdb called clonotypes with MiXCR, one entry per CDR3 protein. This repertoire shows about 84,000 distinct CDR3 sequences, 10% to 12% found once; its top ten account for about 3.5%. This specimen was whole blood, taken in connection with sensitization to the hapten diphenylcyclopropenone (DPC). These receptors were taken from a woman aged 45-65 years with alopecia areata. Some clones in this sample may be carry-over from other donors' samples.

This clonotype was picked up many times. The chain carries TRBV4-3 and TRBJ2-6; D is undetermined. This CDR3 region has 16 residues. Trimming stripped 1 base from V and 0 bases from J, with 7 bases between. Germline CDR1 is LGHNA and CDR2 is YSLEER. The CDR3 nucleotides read TGCGCCAGCAGCCAAGGGATCGGCTCTGGGGCCAACGTCCTGACTTTC. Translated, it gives CASSQGIGSGANVLTF.

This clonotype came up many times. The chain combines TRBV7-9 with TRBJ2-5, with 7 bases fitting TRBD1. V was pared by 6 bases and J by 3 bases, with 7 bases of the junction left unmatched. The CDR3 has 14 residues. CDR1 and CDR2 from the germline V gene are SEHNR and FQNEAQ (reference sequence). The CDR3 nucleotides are TGTGCCAGCAGGGGGACAGAGCTAAAAGAGACCCAGTACTTC. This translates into CASRGTELKETQYF.

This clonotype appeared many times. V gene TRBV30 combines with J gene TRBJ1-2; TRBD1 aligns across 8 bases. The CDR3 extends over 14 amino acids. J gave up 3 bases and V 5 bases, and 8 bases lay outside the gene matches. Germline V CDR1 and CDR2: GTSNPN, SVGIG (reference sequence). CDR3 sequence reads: CAWGGQGRYYGYTF. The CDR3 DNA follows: TGTGCCTGGGGAGGACAGGGCAGATACTATGGCTACACCTTC. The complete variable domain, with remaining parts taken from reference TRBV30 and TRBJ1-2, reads SQTIHQWPATLVQPVGSPLSLECTVEGTSNPNLYWYRQAAGRGLQLLFYSVGIGQISSEVPQNLSASRPQDRQFILSSKKLLLSDSGFYLCAWGGQGRYYGYTFGSGTRLTVV.

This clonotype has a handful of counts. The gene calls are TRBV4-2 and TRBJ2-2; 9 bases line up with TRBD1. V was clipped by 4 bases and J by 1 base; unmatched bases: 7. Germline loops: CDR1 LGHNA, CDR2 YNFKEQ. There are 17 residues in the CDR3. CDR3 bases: TGTGCCAGCAGCCTCTCGGGGGGACAGGGGAACACCGGGGAGCTGTTTTTT. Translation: CASSLSGGQGNTGELFF.

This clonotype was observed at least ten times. CDR3 sequence (DNA): TGCAGTGCTAGAGACCGGATGAGGGGCACAGATACGCAGTATTTT. It encodes CSARDRMRGTDTQYF. This rearrangement joins TRBV20-1 to TRBJ2-3, with D possibly TRBD2 on 5 matching bases. Germline loops: CDR1 DFQATT, CDR2 SNEGSKA (reference sequence). The V gene lost 0 bases and the J gene lost 1 base, with 11 bases spanning the gap. CDR3 length equals 15 residues.

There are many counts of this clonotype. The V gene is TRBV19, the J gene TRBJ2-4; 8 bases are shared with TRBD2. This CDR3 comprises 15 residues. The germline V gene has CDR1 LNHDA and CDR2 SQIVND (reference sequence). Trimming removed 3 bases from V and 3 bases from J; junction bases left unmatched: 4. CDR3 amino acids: CASSILAGGKNIQYF. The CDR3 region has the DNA TGTGCCAGTAGTATCCTAGCGGGTGGCAAAAACATTCAGTACTTC.

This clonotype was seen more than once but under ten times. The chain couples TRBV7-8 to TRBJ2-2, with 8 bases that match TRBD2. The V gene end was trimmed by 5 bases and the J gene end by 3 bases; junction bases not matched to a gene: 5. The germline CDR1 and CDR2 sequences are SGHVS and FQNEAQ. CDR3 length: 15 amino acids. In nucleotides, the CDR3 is TGTGCCAGCAGCCCTTGGCGGGGGGACACCGGGGAGCTGTTTTTT. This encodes CASSPWRGDTGELFF.

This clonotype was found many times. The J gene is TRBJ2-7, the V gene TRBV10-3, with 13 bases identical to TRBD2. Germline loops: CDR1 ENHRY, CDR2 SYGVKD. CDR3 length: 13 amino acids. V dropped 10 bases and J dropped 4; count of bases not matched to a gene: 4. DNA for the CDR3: TGTGCCACGGGACTAGCGGGGATTTACGAGCAGTACTTC. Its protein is CATGLAGIYEQYF.

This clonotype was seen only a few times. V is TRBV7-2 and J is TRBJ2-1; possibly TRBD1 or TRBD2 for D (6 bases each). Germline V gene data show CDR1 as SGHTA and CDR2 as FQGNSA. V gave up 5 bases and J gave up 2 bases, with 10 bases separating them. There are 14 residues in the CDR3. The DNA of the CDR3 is TGTGCCAGCAGCGGGGGGCTGGCCTACAATGAGCAGTTCTTC. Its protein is CASSGGLAYNEQFF.

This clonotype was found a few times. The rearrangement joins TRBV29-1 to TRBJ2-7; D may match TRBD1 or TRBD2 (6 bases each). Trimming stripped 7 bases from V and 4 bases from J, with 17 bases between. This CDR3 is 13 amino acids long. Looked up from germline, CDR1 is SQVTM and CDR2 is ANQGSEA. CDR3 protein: CSAETGAGYEQYF. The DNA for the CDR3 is TGCAGCGCCGAGACGGGGGCAGGGTACGAGCAGTACTTC.

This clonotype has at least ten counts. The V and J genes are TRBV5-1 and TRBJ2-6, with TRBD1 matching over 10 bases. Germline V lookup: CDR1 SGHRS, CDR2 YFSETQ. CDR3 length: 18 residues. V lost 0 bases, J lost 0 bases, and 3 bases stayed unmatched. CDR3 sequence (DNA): TGCGCCAGCAGCTTGGTGGGGACAGGGGCCTCTGGGGCCAACGTCCTGACTTTC. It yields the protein CASSLVGTGASGANVLTF.

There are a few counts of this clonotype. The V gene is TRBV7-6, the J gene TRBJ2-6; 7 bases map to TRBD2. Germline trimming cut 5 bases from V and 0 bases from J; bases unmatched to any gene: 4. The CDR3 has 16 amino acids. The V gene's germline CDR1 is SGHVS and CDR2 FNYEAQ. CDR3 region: CASSPAGLSGANVLTF. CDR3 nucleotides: TGTGCCAGCAGCCCAGCGGGGCTCTCTGGGGCCAACGTCCTGACTTTC.

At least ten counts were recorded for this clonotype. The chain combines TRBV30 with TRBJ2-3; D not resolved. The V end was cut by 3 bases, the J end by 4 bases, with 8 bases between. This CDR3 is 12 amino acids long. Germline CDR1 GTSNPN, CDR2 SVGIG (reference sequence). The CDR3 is CAWSWSADTQYF. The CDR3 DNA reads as TGTGCCTGGAGCTGGAGCGCAGATACGCAGTATTTT.

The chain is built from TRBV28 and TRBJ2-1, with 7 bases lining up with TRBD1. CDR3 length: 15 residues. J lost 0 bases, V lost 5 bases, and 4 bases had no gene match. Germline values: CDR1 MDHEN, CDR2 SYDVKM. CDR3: CASSPGTASYNEQFF. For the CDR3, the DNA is TGTGCCAGCAGTCCGGGGACAGCCTCCTACAATGAGCAGTTCTTC.

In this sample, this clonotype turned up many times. Written as DNA, the CDR3 is TGCGCCAGCAGCCAACCGACTAGCGGGCGGACCACCTCCTACGAGCAGTACTTC. It translates to CASSQPTSGRTTSYEQYF. The gene calls are TRBV4-3 and TRBJ2-7; 10 positions agree with TRBD2. This CDR3 contains 18 residues. The V and J ends lost 2 bases and 0 bases, in that order; junction bases with no gene match: 10. Germline V gene lookup returns CDR1 LGHNA and CDR2 YSLEER.

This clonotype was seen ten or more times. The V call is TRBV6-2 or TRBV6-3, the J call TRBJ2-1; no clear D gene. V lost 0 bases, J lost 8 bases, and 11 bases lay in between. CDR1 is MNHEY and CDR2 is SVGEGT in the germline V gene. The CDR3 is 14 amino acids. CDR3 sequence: CASSYSRVRDEQFF. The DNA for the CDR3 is TGTGCCAGCAGTTACTCACGGGTCCGGGATGAGCAGTTCTTC.

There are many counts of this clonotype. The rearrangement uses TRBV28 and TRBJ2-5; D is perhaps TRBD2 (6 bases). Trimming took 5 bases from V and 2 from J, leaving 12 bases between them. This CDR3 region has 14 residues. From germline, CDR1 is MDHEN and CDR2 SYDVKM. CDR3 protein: CASSDPGTQETQYF. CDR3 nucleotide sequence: TGTGCCAGCAGTGACCCGGGGACTCAAGAGACCCAGTACTTC.

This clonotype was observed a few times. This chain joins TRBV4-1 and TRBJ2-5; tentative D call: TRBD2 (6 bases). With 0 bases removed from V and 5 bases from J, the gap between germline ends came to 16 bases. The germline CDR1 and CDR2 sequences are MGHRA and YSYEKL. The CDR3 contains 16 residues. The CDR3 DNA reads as TGCGCCAGCAGCCAAGATGTGGGGGGACTCCGGGAGACCCAGTACTTC. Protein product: CASSQDVGGLRETQYF.

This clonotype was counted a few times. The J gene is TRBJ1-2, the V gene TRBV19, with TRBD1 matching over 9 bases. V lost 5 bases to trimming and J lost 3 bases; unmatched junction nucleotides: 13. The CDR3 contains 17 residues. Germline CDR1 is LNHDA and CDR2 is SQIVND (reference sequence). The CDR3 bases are TGTGCCAGTAGTTTCCAAAGACAGGGGGTATCTGACTATGGCTACACCTTC. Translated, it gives CASSFQRQGVSDYGYTF.

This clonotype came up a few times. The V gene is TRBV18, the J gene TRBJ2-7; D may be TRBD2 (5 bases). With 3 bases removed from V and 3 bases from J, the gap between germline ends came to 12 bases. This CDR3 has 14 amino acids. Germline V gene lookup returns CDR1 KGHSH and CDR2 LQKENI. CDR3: CASSPMAAVYEQYF. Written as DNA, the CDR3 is TGTGCCAGCTCACCGATGGCAGCGGTCTACGAGCAGTACTTC.

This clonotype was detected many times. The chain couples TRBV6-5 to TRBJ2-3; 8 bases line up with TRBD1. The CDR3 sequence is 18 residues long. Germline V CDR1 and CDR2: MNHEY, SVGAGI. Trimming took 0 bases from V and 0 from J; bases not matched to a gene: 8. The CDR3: CASSYSRTGRRSTDTQYF. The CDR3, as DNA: TGTGCCAGCAGTTACTCACGGACAGGGCGAAGGAGCACAGATACGCAGTATTTT.

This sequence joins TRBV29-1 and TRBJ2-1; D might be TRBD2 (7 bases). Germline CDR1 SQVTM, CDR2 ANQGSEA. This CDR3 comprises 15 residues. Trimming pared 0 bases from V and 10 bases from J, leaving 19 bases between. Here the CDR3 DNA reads TGCAGCGTTGAAGATCCGCGCGGGGGCTTGAAGGAGCAGTTCTTC. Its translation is CSVEDPRGGLKEQFF.

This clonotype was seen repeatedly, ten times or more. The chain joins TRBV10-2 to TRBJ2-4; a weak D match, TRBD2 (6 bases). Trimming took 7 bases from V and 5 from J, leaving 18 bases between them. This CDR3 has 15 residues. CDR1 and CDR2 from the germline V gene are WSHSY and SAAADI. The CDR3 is CASTEGGFSQNIQYF. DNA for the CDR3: TGCGCCAGCACGGAGGGAGGTTTTAGTCAAAACATTCAGTACTTC.

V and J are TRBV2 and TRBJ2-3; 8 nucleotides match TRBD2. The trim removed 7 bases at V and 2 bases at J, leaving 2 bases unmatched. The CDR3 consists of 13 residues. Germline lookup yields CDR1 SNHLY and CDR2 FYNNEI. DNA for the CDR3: TGTGCCAGCAAACTAGCGGCCACAGATACGCAGTATTTT. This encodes CASKLAATDTQYF.

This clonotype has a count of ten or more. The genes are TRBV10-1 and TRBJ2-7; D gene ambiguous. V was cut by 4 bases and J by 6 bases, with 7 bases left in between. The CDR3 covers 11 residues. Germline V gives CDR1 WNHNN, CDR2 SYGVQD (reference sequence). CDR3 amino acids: CASSGPGEQYF. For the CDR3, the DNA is TGCGCCAGCAGTGGGCCAGGCGAGCAGTACTTC.

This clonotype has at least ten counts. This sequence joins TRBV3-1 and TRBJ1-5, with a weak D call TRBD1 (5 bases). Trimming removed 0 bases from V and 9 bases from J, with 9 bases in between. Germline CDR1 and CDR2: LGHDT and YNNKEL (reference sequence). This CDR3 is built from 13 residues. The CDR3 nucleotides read TGTGCCAGCAGCCAAGATCAGGGAGGGCCCCAGCATTTT. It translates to CASSQDQGGPQHF.

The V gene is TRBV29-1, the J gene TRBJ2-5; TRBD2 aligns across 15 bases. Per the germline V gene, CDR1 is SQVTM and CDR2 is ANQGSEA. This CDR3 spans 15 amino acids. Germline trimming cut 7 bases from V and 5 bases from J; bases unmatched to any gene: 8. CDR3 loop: CSAGLAGGERETQYF. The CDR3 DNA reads TGCAGCGCCGGACTAGCGGGAGGGGAGCGGGAGACCCAGTACTTC.